This T cell receptor (beta chain) was identified during a study of cytomegalovirus exposure and HLA in healthy donors. Overall study context: Earlier, approximately 110 million unique TCR beta sequences were recovered from roughly 170 million T cells by an analysis.

In the PCR, 60 Vbeta and 13 Jbeta primers were used. As processed by the authors: A later analysis tallied 80 million or so unique TCR beta chains, roughly 11 million of them shared. Libraries were prepared by immunoSEQ multiplex PCR; TCRdb keeps only in-frame clonotypes and omits some of them. V and J calls and clone size are those listed in that table; D and trimming were worked out from the DNA. Among 55,000 to 85,000 clones listed, roughly 66% were seen once. CDR3 size: 14 residues. The germline V gene encodes CDR1 SNHLY and CDR2 FYNNEI. V trimming: 5 bases; J trimming: 3 bases; junction bases outside the gene matches: 5.

Sequencing was performed on PBMCs. The gene calls are TRBV2 and TRBJ2-7; 9 bases agree with TRBD2. The clonotype originates from a woman aged 45-65 years in good health and CMV-seronegative. DNA for the CDR3: TGTGCCAGCAGTCCGACTAGCGGCGTCTACGAGCAGTACTTC. It specifies CASSPTSGVYEQYF.